The clone carrying this T cell receptor (beta chain) appeared once. Its antigen is undetermined. CD45RO-negative, CCR7-positively selected cells formed the naive CD8 fraction, excluding terminally differentiated effector memory CD45RA+ cells. Sequencing was performed with immunoSEQ multiplex PCR; in TCRdb, only in-frame clones are kept and a portion is missing. The profile shows roughly 650,000 clones, 96% of them singletons. This sample was taken from a study of shared clonotypes between healthy human individuals. Findings and caveats of the study: Sequencing depth was a factor that was expected to affect clonotype sharing among donors. Naive subsets generally exceeded memory subsets in estimated richness.

CDR1 and CDR2 (germline): SEHNR, FQNEAQ (reference sequence). This CDR3 has 15 residues. V gave up 3 bases and J gave up 0 bases, with 12 bases separating them. The origin of this receptor is a woman aged 25 to 39 in good health. The specimen was naive CD8+ T cells sorted from blood. V and J are TRBV7-9 and TRBJ2-7; no clear D gene. The CDR3 region is CASSLSQKPSYEQYF. Written as DNA, the CDR3 is TGTGCCAGCAGCTTGAGTCAGAAGCCCTCCTACGAGCAGTACTTC.